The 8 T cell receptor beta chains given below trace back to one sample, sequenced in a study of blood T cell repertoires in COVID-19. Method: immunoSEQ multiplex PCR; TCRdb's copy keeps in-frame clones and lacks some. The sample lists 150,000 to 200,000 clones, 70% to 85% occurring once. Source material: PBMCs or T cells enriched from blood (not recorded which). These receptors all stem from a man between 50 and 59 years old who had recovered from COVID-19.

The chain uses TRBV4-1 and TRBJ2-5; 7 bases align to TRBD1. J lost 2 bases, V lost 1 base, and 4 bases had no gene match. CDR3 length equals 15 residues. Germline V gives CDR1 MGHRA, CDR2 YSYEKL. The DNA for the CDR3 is TGCGCCAGCAGCCAAGTCGGGACAGCGCAAGAGACCCAGTACTTC. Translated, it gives CASSQVGTAQETQYF.

The CDR3 region is CSVEAAGSYEQYF. The CDR3 bases are TGCAGCGTTGAAGCCGCAGGGTCCTACGAGCAGTACTTC. The chain combines TRBV29-1 with TRBJ2-7, with D tentatively TRBD1 (5 bases). This CDR3 is built from 13 residues. The germline CDR1 and CDR2 sequences are SQVTM and ANQGSEA. V was shortened by 1 base and J by 1 base, with 8 bases between the two germline ends.

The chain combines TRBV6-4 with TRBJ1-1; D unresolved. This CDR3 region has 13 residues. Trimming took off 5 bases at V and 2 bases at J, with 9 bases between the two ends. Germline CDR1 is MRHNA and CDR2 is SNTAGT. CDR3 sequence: CASSHRENTEAFF. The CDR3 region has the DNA TGTGCCAGCAGTCACCGGGAAAACACTGAAGCTTTCTTT.

The CDR3 DNA is TGTGCCATCAGTGAGGAGGGTAGGACCTACAATGAGCAGTTCTTC. Translated, it gives CAISEEGRTYNEQFF. This chain joins TRBV10-3 and TRBJ2-1; D is perhaps TRBD2 (5 bases). The length of the CDR3 is 15 residues. The V end was cut by 2 bases, the J end by 2 bases, with 10 bases between. Germline CDR1 reads ENHRY; CDR2 reads SYGVKD.

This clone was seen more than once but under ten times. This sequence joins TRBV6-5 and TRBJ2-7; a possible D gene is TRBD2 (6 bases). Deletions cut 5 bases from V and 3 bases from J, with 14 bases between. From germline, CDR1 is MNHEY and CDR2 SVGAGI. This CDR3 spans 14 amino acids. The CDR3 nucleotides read TGTGCCAGCAGTAGAAGCTCTAGCGTCTACGAGCAGTACTTC. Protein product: CASSRSSSVYEQYF.

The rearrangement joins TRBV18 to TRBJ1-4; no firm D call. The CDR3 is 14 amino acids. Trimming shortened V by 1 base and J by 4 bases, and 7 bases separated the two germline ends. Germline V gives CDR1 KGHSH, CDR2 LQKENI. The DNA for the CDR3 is TGTGCCAGCTCACCACGGAACAGTAATGAAAAACTGTTTTTT. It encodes CASSPRNSNEKLFF.

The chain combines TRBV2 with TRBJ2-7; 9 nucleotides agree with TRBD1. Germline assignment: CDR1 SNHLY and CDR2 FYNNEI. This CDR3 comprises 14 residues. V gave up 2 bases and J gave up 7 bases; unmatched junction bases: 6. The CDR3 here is CASSEWGQGREQYF. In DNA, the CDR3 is TGTGCCAGCAGTGAATGGGGACAGGGAAGGGAGCAGTACTTC.

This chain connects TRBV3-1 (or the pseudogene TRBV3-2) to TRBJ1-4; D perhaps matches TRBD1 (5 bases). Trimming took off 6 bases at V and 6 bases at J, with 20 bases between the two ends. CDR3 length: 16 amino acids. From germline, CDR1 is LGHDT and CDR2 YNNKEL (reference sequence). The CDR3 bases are TGTGCCAGCAGGAAGACTCTAGGGGTGTTGGATGAAAAACTGTTTTTT. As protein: CASRKTLGVLDEKLFF.